This entry describes one T cell receptor (delta chain). The data belong to a study of gamma-delta T cells after stem cell transplantation. TCRdb re-called the RT-PCR reads through CATT. The repertoire has 1,000 to 1,500 delta-chain clones, around a sixth of them found once; the top ten carry about a quarter. The CDR3 contains 21 residues. Germline V lookup: CDR1 GEAIGNYY, CDR2 EKD. Trimming took 3 bases from V and 2 from J; bases not matched to a gene: 24. V is TRDV2 and J is TRDJ1; 9 bases fit TRDD3. Sample: gamma-delta T cells. The TCR was taken from a human donor. It is not recorded whose cells these are; they may come from a transplant donor. CDR3 coding DNA: TGTGCCTGTGACCCGATCCTATCTGCGGGCCATACTGGGGGAGCAACCGATAAACTCATCTTT. Protein sequence: CACDPILSAGHTGGATDKLIF.